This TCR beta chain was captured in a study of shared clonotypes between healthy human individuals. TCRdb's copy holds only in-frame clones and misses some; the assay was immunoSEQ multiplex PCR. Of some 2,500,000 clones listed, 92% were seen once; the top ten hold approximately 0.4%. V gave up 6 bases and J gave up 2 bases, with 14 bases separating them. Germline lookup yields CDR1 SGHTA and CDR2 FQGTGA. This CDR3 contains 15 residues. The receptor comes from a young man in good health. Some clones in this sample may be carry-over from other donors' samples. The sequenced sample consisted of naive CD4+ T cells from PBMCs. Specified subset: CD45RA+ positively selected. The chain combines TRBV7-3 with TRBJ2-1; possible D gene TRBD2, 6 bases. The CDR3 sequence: CASRPGLQPYNEQFF. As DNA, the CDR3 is TGTGCCAGCAGGCCGGGACTCCAACCCTACAATGAGCAGTTCTTC.